This TCR beta chain was retrieved from a study of regulatory T cells in long-lasting Graves disease. For TCR beta, libraries came from iRepertoire HTBI primers and Arm-PCR of CDR3 regions. TCRdb re-analysed the multiplex PCR reads in MiXCR, keeping a single row per CDR3 protein. The sample gives approximately 400,000 distinct CDR3 sequences, approximately 10% of which show up once; approximately 17% is in the top ten. This clonotype was counted many times. CDR3 length: 15 residues. The V and J ends lost 7 bases and 3 bases, in that order; junction bases with no gene match: 4. The germline gives CDR1 SNHLY, CDR2 FYNNEI. The time point here: newly diagnosed GD, antithyroid drugs for less than 3 months. RNA from PBMCs was the source of the TCR library. These sequences were also reported in another study, on T cells in Graves' hyperthyroidism and ophthalmopathy.

The source material was peripheral blood mononuclear cells (PBMCs), sampled at new diagnosis, from a patient treated with antithyroid drugs. This receptor was taken from a woman aged 18-35 years with Graves disease. V and J are TRBV2 and TRBJ2-3, with 13 nucleotides matching TRBD2. CDR3 in amino acids: CASKRLAGGTDTQYF. CDR3 DNA: TGTGCCAGCAAACGACTAGCGGGGGGAACAGATACGCAGTATTTT.